The 26 T cell receptor beta chains reported below all come from one sample, sequenced in a study of PD-1 blockade in classical Hodgkin lymphoma. Time point denoted: cycle 4 day 1 (C4D1), after less than 7 weeks of nivolumab. All trial patients relapsed after autologous stem cell transplantation. Sequencing used immunoSEQ multiplex PCR; TCRdb keeps in-frame clones, though not all of them. This table has about 41,000 clones, nearly 70% appearing once. Specimen: peripheral blood mononuclear cells (PBMCs), collected before the fourth cycle of nivolumab. Receptors were obtained from a human donor with classical Hodgkin lymphoma.

This clone was observed a few times. The rearrangement uses TRBV6-1 and TRBJ2-7, with 11 nucleotides matching TRBD1. J gave up 3 bases and V 9 bases, and 10 bases lay outside the gene matches. CDR3 length: 15 amino acids. Germline CDR1 and CDR2: MNHNS and SASEGT. CDR3 region: CASSVPDRGHYEQYF. The CDR3 DNA is TGTGCCAGTTCCGTTCCGGACAGGGGGCACTACGAGCAGTACTTC.

The CDR3 nucleotides read TGTGCCAGCAGTTCCGGCGGACCCTCCTACGAGCAGTACTTC. Its translation: CASSSGGPSYEQYF. The J gene is TRBJ2-7, the V gene TRBV9; D is ambiguous. CDR3 length: 14 residues. Trimming cost V 5 bases and J 0 bases, with 12 bases left between them. Germline values: CDR1 SGDLS, CDR2 YYNGEE.

V is TRBV13 and J is TRBJ2-7, with D perhaps assigned TRBD1 or TRBD2 (6 bases each). V was clipped by 6 bases and J by 5 bases, with 32 bases between them. The CDR3 is 19 residues long. Germline-derived CDR1 and CDR2 are PRHDT and FYEKMQ (reference sequence). The CDR3 region is CASSSKGVVVFGRLHEQYF. The CDR3 nucleotides are TGTGCCAGCAGTTCAAAGGGGGTAGTTGTTTTTGGGAGGCTCCACGAGCAGTACTTC.

The table lists this clone with a count of one. The CDR3 loop reads CASSLVKTARELSPLHF. The CDR3 DNA sequence: TGTGCCAGCAGCTTGGTTAAGACAGCCCGCGAGCTTTCACCCCTCCACTTT. The rearrangement uses TRBV5-6 and TRBJ1-6, with a possible D match to TRBD1 (5 bases). The CDR3 has 17 amino acids. Germline lookup yields CDR1 SGHDT and CDR2 YYEEEE. V shed 0 bases and J shed 9 bases, with 19 bases lying between them.

The chain combines TRBV19 with TRBJ2-5; TRBD2 is a possible D gene (6 bases). The CDR3 totals 16 residues. Trimming removed 5 bases from V and 4 bases from J, with 20 bases in between. Germline CDR1 and CDR2: LNHDA and SQIVND (reference sequence). CDR3 region: CASSPLPGGLVETQYF. The CDR3 nucleotides are TGTGCCAGTAGTCCCCTACCCGGAGGGTTGGTAGAGACCCAGTACTTC.

V and J are TRBV7-9 and TRBJ1-1; D call uncertain. The ends were cut back, 4 bases at V and 8 bases at J, with 11 bases in the middle. CDR3 length: 12 residues. From germline, CDR1 is SEHNR and CDR2 FQNEAQ (reference sequence). The CDR3 DNA reads TGTGCCAGCAGCTCGGTTAACCCCGAAGCTTTCTTT. This translates into CASSSVNPEAFF. The whole variable domain, filled in from reference TRBV7-9 and TRBJ1-1, reads DTGVSQNPRHKITKRGQNVTFRCDPISEHNRLYWYRQTLGQGPEFLTYFQNEAQLEKSRLLSDRFSAERPKGSFSTLEIQRTEQGDSAMYLCASSSVNPEAFFGQGTRLTVV.

The rearrangement uses TRBV5-5 and TRBJ1-5, with 7 positions matching TRBD1. The germline V gene encodes CDR1 SGHKS and CDR2 YYEKEE (reference sequence). Trimming removed 1 base from V and 2 bases from J; junction bases left unmatched: 9. This CDR3 contains 17 residues. CDR3 sequence: CASSLWQGVSGNQPQHF. The CDR3 nucleotides read TGTGCCAGCAGCTTGTGGCAGGGGGTTTCTGGCAATCAGCCCCAGCATTTT.

J is TRBJ2-7 and V is TRBV10-3; TRBD1 agrees at 11 bases. Germline CDR1 reads ENHRY; CDR2 reads SYGVKD. There are 15 residues in the CDR3. J was trimmed by 5 bases and V by 4 bases; bases with no gene match: 7. The CDR3 nucleotides are TGTGCCATCAGTGGTACCGGGACAGGGGGAAACGAGCAGTACTTC. It is translated as CAISGTGTGGNEQYF.

The CDR3 nucleotides are TGTGCCTGGAGCGCCATAGCGGGGGGAGGTCCCCAGTTCTTC. Its translation is CAWSAIAGGGPQFF. The genes are TRBV30 and TRBJ2-1, with 10 bases matching TRBD2. This CDR3 is 14 amino acids long. Germline values: CDR1 GTSNPN, CDR2 SVGIG (reference sequence). V was clipped by 3 bases and J by 13 bases; unmatched bases: 12. The entire variable domain, with the rest obtained from reference TRBV30 and TRBJ2-1, is as follows: SQTIHQWPATLVQPVGSPLSLECTVEGTSNPNLYWYRQAAGRGLQLLFYSVGIGQISSEVPQNLSASRPQDRQFILSSKKLLLSDSGFYLCAWSAIAGGGPQFFGPGTRLTVL.

This sequence joins TRBV18 and TRBJ2-1, with 10 positions matching TRBD1. The CDR3 is 18 amino acids. Germline CDR1 is KGHSH and CDR2 is LQKENI. The ends lost 6 bases at V and 2 bases at J; junction bases unmatched: 13. The CDR3 sequence is CASSRQRTGGQAYNEQFF. The CDR3 nucleotides are TGTGCCAGCTCTCGCCAACGGACAGGGGGTCAAGCCTACAATGAGCAGTTCTTC.

This clone showed up just a few times. J is TRBJ2-2 and V is TRBV6-1; D not certain. The CDR3 sequence is 17 residues long. CDR1 and CDR2 from the germline V gene are MNHNS and SASEGT. V dropped 4 bases and J dropped 6 bases, with 21 bases sitting between them. The CDR3 is CASSVEGILTSPGELFF. The CDR3 DNA reads as TGTGCCAGCAGTGTCGAAGGGATCTTAACCTCTCCCGGGGAGCTGTTTTTT.

A few counts support this clone. The chain is built from TRBV27 and TRBJ2-5, with 10 bases lining up with TRBD1. The CDR3 totals 15 residues. The V and J ends lost 3 bases and 5 bases, in that order; junction bases with no gene match: 6. Germline loops: CDR1 MNHEY, CDR2 SMNVEV (reference sequence). The CDR3 reads CASSFWDRGEETQYF. The CDR3 bases are TGTGCCAGCAGTTTTTGGGACAGGGGCGAGGAGACCCAGTACTTC.

The V and J genes are TRBV28 and TRBJ1-1; TRBD1 matches 8 bases. In germline, CDR1 is MDHEN, CDR2 SYDVKM. The J segment lost 1 base and the V segment lost 6 bases, leaving 13 bases of the junction unmatched. This CDR3 has 17 residues. The CDR3 loop reads CASSQTQTGVWNTEAFF. The CDR3 DNA is TGTGCCAGCAGCCAGACCCAGACAGGGGTATGGAACACTGAAGCTTTCTTT.

V is TRBV9 and J is TRBJ2-3; D may be TRBD1 (5 bases). The germline CDR1 and CDR2 sequences are SGDLS and YYNGEE. V was cut by 0 bases and J by 1 base, with 9 bases left in between. The CDR3 has 15 residues. The DNA for the CDR3 is TGTGCCAGCAGCGTAGCTAGGGGCCGCACAGATACGCAGTATTTT. Translating gives CASSVARGRTDTQYF.

The rearrangement joins TRBV2 to TRBJ2-5, with 7 bases lining up with TRBD2. The V and J ends lost 6 bases and 4 bases, in that order; junction bases with no gene match: 11. This CDR3 is built from 15 residues. The V gene's germline CDR1 is SNHLY and CDR2 FYNNEI. In nucleotides, the CDR3 is TGTGCCAGCAGCGATCATAGCGGGCCCTCAGAGACCCAGTACTTC. It specifies CASSDHSGPSETQYF.

The chain combines TRBV28 with TRBJ2-7, with TRBD1 identical over 7 bases. The CDR3 consists of 15 residues. With V trimmed by 5 bases and J by 3 bases, 10 bases remained unmatched. CDR1 and CDR2 from the germline V gene are MDHEN and SYDVKM. The CDR3 nucleotides read TGTGCCAGCAGTACTCCGGGACAGATGAACTACGAGCAGTACTTC. This encodes CASSTPGQMNYEQYF.

The chain is built from TRBV9 and TRBJ2-1; D is unclear. Trimming stripped 0 bases from V and 1 base from J, with 5 bases between. Germline CDR1 is SGDLS and CDR2 is YYNGEE. This CDR3 is built from 14 residues. DNA for the CDR3: TGTGCCAGCAGCGTAGCCCTATCCTACAATGAGCAGTTCTTC. This codes for CASSVALSYNEQFF.

The chain employs TRBV4-2 and TRBJ1-3, with D perhaps TRBD1 (5 bases). The CDR3 contains 15 residues. Per the germline V gene, CDR1 is LGHNA and CDR2 is YNFKEQ. The V end lost 6 bases, the J end lost 2 bases, and 14 bases lay between the germline ends. CDR3 region: CASSLSRVAGNTIYF. The CDR3 DNA reads TGTGCCAGCAGTCTTTCCAGGGTAGCTGGAAACACCATATATTTT.

This clone occurred a few times. The V and J genes are TRBV5-6 and TRBJ2-1; 10 bases fit TRBD2. Germline CDR1 reads SGHDT; CDR2 reads YYEEEE. The CDR3 runs 16 residues. V shed 0 bases, J shed 2 bases, and the junction held 2 bases outside the gene matches. CDR3 loop: CASSLGLAGAYNEQFF. As DNA, the CDR3 is TGTGCCAGCAGCTTGGGTCTAGCGGGGGCCTACAATGAGCAGTTCTTC.

The V gene is TRBV28, the J gene TRBJ1-2; no reliable D call. The CDR3 has 11 residues. V was cut by 4 bases and J by 2 bases, with 2 bases left in between. Germline V gene lookup returns CDR1 MDHEN and CDR2 SYDVKM. CDR3 DNA: TGTGCCAGCAGTTCGAACTATGGCTACACCTTC. Amino acids: CASSSNYGYTF.

This clone was seen repeatedly, ten times or more. The chain recombines TRBV6-5 with TRBJ1-2; 8 nucleotides align to TRBD1. The CDR3 length is 15 residues. V shed 5 bases and J 8 bases; nucleotides not matched to a gene: 13. Germline V gives CDR1 MNHEY, CDR2 SVGAGI. The CDR3 sequence is CASSTSPTGVSGYTF. CDR3 sequence (DNA): TGTGCCAGCAGTACATCTCCGACAGGGGTGAGCGGCTACACCTTC.

This clone was recorded only once. The chain is built from TRBV7-9 and TRBJ2-7; TRBD1 aligns across 8 bases. The ends lost 3 bases at V and 3 bases at J; junction bases unmatched: 7. Germline V gene data show CDR1 as SEHNR and CDR2 as FQNEAQ (reference sequence). The CDR3 length is 15 residues. CDR3 DNA sequence: TGTGCCAGCAGCTTCGGTTCAGGGGGCTTCTACGAGCAGTACTTC. It is translated as CASSFGSGGFYEQYF.

V usage is TRBV6-6 and J usage is TRBJ1-6; a weak D match, TRBD1 (5 bases). Between the trimmed V and J ends, which lost 2 bases and 6 bases, there was a span of 11 bases. Germline CDR1 MNHNY, CDR2 SVGAGI (reference sequence). The CDR3 contains 15 residues. The CDR3 loop reads CASSYGRGANSPLHF. CDR3 bases: TGTGCCAGCAGTTACGGTCGTGGGGCTAATTCACCCCTCCACTTT.

The gene calls are TRBV5-6 and TRBJ2-3; D not certain. The CDR3 consists of 17 residues. CDR1 is SGHDT, CDR2 YYEEEE, per germline. V was trimmed by 0 bases and J by 2 bases, leaving 16 bases between them. DNA for the CDR3: TGTGCCAGCAGCTTGGAAGGGTGGGCTAGAGACACAGATACGCAGTATTTT. Encoded protein: CASSLEGWARDTDTQYF.

This clone was seen a few times. The V and J genes are TRBV5-5 and TRBJ2-7; 7 bases line up with TRBD2. The CDR3 sequence is 14 residues long. Trimming at V came to 7 bases and at J to 0 bases, leaving 7 bases not matched to a gene. In germline, CDR1 is SGHKS, CDR2 YYEKEE (reference sequence). The CDR3 DNA sequence: TGTGCCAGCGAAACTAGCGCCAGCTCCTACGAGCAGTACTTC. Amino acid sequence: CASETSASSYEQYF.

The chain recombines TRBV19 with TRBJ2-7; D is unresolved. Trimming pared 5 bases from V and 1 base from J, leaving 21 bases between. This CDR3 spans 17 amino acids. CDR1 and CDR2 from the germline V gene are LNHDA and SQIVND (reference sequence). The CDR3 nucleotides are TGTGCCAGTAGTGCACCCCCAGGAAGTGGGGTATCCTACGAGCAGTACTTC. This codes for CASSAPPGSGVSYEQYF.